The TCR beta chain under discussion was sequenced for a study of blood T cell repertoires in COVID-19. Study-level information: The analysed material was cDNA or gDNA that came from T cells, B-cell-depleted T cells, or PBMCs.

Original handling: Reference gene primer amplification in the assay estimated nucleated cell counts. Profiled with immunoSEQ multiplex PCR; TCRdb holds only in-frame clones, not every one. Clone size and the V and J calls come from that table; the DNA yielded D and trimming. The sample lists about 110,000 clones, 84% occurring once. The CDR3 extends over 15 amino acids. The germline V gene encodes CDR1 ENHRY and CDR2 SYGVKD. V gave up 7 bases and J gave up 4 bases; unmatched junction bases: 8. Sequences were obtained from peripheral blood. The gene calls are TRBV10-3 and TRBJ2-2, with 8 nucleotides matching TRBD2. The receptor comes from a woman at least 80 years old with active or convalescent COVID-19. The CDR3 bases are TGTGCCATCACGATCCAGGCGGGAGGCACCGGGGAGCTGTTTTTT. Its protein is CAITIQAGGTGELFF.